This T cell receptor beta chain was identified during a study of T-cell memory formation after mild COVID-19. Study-level background: Most TCR clusters belonged to a single donor.

General observations from the study: CD4/CD8 balance held among clones contracting day 15 to 85, and later expanders leaned CD4+. CD4+ contracting clones were found mainly in CM and EM, and CD8+ ones in EMRA.

TCRdb redid the calling of the 5' RACE reads with MiXCR, one entry per CDR3 protein. The sample has more than 250,000 distinct CDR3 sequences; around 15% are singletons. Looked up from germline, CDR1 is SQVTM and CDR2 is ANQGSEA. The CDR3 is 11 amino acids. Germline trimming cut 7 bases from V and 7 bases from J; bases unmatched to any gene: 4. Note on this clonotype: What it binds is not known.

This receptor was taken from a man younger than 30 who had mild COVID-19 (a few samples of this study predate the infection). Cell type and time point are not known. This chain links TRBV29-1 with TRBJ2-7; 10 bases map to TRBD1. The sequencing input was PBMCs or a T cell subset sorted from them (not recorded which). The CDR3 sequence: CSGGQGEEQYF. The CDR3 DNA reads as TGCAGCGGTGGACAGGGGGAAGAGCAGTACTTC.